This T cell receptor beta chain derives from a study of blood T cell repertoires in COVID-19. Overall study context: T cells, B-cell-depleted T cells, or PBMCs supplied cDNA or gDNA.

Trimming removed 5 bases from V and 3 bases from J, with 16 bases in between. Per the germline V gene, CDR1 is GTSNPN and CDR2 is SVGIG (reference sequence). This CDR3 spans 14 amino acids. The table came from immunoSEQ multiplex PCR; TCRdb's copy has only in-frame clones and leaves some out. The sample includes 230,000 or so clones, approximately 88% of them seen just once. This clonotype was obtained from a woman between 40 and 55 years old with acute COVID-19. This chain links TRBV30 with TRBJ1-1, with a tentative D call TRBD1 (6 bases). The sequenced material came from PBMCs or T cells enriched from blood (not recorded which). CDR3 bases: TGTGCCTGGTCCACGGACAGTACTTACACTGAAGCTTTCTTT. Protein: CAWSTDSTYTEAFF.